This paragraph reports one TCR beta chain. Authors of the study amplified TCR beta CDR3 regions from RNA transcripts. The HTBI set primed first-round TCR CDR3 RT-PCR. MiXCR was run by TCRdb on the multiplex PCR reads, yielding one entry per CDR3 protein. The sample shows under 700,000 distinct CDR3 sequences, roughly 17% of them seen only once. The CDR3 is 15 amino acids. Germline V gene data show CDR1 as SGDLS and CDR2 as YYNGEE. V gave up 0 bases and J gave up 0 bases, with 9 bases separating them. This entry is derived from a study of T cells in Graves' hyperthyroidism and ophthalmopathy. The chain uses TRBV9 and TRBJ1-2; TRBD1 is a possible D gene (6 bases). Sequences were obtained from blood. This sequence was found in a woman between 18 and 29 years old with Graves' hyperthyroidism. The CDR3: CASSVGDTSNYGYTF. Here the CDR3 DNA reads TGTGCCAGCAGCGTAGGGGACACCTCTAACTATGGCTACACCTTC.